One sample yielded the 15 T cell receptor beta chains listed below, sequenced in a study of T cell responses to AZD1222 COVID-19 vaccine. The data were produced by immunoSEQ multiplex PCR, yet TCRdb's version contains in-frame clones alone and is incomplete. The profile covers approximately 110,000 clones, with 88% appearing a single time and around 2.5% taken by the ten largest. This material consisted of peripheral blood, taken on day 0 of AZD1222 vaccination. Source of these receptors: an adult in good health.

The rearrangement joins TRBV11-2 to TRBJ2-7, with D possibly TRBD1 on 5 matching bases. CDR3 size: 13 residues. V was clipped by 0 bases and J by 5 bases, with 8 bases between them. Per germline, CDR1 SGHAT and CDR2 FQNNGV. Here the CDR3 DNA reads TGTGCCAGCAGCTTAGAAGGGGCAAACGAGCAGTACTTC. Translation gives CASSLEGANEQYF.

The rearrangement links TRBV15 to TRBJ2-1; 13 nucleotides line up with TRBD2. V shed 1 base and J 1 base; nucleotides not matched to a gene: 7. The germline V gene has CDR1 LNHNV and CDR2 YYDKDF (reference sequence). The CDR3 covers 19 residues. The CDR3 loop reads CATSRGGLAGVSSYNEQFF. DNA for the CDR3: TGTGCCACCAGCAGAGGTGGACTAGCGGGAGTTTCGTCCTACAATGAGCAGTTCTTC.

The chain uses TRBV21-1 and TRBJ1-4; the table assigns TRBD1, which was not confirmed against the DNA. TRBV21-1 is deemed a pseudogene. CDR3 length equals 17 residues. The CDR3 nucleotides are TGTGCCAGCAGCACCCGGGGACAGGAGCCAACTAATGAAAAACTGTTTTTT. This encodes CASSTRGQEPTNEKLFF.

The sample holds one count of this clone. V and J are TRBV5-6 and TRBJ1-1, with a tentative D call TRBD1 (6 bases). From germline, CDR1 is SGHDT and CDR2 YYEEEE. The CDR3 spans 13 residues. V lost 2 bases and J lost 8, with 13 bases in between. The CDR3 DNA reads TGTGCCAGCAGCTTAAGGGGGTTAGGGGAAGCTTTCTTT. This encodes CASSLRGLGEAFF.

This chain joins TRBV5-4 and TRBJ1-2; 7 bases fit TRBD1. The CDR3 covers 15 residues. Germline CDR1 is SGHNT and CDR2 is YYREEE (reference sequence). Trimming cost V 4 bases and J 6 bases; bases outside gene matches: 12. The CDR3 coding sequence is TGTGCCAGCAGCATCCGGGACAGAGAAGGTGATGGCTACACCTTC. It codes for CASSIRDREGDGYTF.

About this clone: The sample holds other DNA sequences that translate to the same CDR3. CDR3 amino acids: CASSPSTDTQYF. CDR3 nucleotide sequence: TGTGCCAGCTCTCCTAGCACAGATACGCAGTATTTT. The chain couples TRBV18 to TRBJ2-3; no clear D gene. V lost 6 bases and J 0 bases, leaving 4 bases between the germline ends. There are 12 residues in the CDR3. The germline gives CDR1 KGHSH, CDR2 LQKENI.

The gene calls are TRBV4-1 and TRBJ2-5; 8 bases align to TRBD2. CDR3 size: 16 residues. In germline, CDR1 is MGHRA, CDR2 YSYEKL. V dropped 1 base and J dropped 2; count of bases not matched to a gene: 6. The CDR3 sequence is CASSQVPAGVQETQYF. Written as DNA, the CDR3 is TGCGCCAGCAGCCAAGTCCCAGCGGGGGTGCAAGAGACCCAGTACTTC.

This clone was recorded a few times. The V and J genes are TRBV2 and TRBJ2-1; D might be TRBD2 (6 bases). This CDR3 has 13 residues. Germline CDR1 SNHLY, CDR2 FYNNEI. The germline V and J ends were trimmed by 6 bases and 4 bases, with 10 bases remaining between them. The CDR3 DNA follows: TGTGCCAGCAGGCCCCGGGGGTACAATGAGCAGTTCTTC. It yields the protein CASRPRGYNEQFF.

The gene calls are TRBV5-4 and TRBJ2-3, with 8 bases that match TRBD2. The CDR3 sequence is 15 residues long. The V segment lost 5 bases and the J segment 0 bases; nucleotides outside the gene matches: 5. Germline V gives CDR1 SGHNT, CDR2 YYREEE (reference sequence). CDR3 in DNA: TGTGCCAGCAGGAGCGGGGGAGGGAGCACAGATACGCAGTATTTT. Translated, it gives CASRSGGGSTDTQYF.

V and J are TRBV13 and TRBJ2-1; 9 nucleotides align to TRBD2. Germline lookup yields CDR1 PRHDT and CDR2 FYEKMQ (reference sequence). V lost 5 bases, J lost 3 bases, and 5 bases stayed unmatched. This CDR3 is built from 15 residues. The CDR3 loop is CASSPETSGYNEQFF. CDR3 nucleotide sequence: TGTGCCAGCAGCCCTGAGACTAGCGGCTACAATGAGCAGTTCTTC.

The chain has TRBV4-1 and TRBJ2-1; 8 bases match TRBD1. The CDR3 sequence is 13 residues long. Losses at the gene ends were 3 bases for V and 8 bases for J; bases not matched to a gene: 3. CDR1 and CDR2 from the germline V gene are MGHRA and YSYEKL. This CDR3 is CASSHQGADEQFF. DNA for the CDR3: TGCGCCAGCAGCCACCAGGGGGCCGATGAGCAGTTCTTC.

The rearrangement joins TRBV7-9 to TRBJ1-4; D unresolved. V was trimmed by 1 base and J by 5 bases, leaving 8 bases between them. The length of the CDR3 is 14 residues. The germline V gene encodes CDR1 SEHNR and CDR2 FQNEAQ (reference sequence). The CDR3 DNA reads TGTGCCAGCAGCTTAGATAGGGTGAATGAAAAACTGTTTTTT. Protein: CASSLDRVNEKLFF.

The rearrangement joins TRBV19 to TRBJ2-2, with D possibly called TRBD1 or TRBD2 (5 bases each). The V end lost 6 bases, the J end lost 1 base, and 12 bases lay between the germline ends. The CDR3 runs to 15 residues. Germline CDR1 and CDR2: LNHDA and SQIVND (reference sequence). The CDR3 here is CASSWGWGNTGELFF. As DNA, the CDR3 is TGTGCCAGTAGCTGGGGGTGGGGGAACACCGGGGAGCTGTTTTTT.

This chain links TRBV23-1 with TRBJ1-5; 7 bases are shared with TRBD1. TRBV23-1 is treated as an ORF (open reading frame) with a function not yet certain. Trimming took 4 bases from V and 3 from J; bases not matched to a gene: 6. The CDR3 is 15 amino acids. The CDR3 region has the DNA TGCGCCAGCAGTCTACAGGGACAGAACAATCAGCCCCAGCATTTT. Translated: CASSLQGQNNQPQHF.

CDR3 in amino acids: CASSRTSGVTDTQYF. In DNA form, the CDR3 reads TGTGCCAGCAGCCGGACTAGCGGGGTCACAGATACGCAGTATTTT. The chain links TRBV11-2 to TRBJ2-3; 12 bases are shared with TRBD2. Unmatched junction bases numbered 2, after V lost 5 bases and J lost 2 bases. Germline CDR1 SGHAT, CDR2 FQNNGV. The CDR3 has 15 amino acids.